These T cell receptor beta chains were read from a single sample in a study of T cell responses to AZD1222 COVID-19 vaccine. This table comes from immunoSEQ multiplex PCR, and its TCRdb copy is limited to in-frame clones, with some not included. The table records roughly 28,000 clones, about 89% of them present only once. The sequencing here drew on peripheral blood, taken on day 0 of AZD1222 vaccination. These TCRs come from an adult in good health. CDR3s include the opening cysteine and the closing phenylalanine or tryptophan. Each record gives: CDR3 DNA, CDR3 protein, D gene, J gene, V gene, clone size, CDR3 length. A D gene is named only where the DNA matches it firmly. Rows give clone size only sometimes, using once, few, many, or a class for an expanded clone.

TGTGCCAGCAGTTCAGGCCGAAATCAGCCCCAGCATTTT	CASSSGRNQPQHF	.	TRBJ1-5	TRBV27	.	13
TGTGCCAGCAGCCAAGGACTAGCGGGAGGAACCGGGGAGCTGTTTTTT	CASSQGLAGGTGELFF	TRBD2	TRBJ2-2	TRBV3-1/TRBV3-2	.	16
TGTGCCAGCAGCTCGGACAGAGGCCAACTGTTTTTT	CASSSDRGQLFF	.	TRBJ1-4	TRBV28	.	12
TGTGCCAGTAGTATAGTTTCAATGTTGAACACTGAAGCTTTCTTT	CASSIVSMLNTEAFF	.	TRBJ1-1	TRBV19	.	15
TGTGCCAGCAGCCCCACGGTGGGGCTTGGCTACACCTTC	CASSPTVGLGYTF	.	TRBJ1-2	TRBV9	.	13
TGTGCCAGCAGCTCCCGATTAGGGTCAGGAAACACCATATATTTT	CASSSRLGSGNTIYF	.	TRBJ1-3	TRBV7-2	.	15
TGCAGCGTTGAAATAGGCGGGGGCACGTTTGGGACTGAAGCTTTCTTT	CSVEIGGGTFGTEAFF	.	TRBJ1-1	TRBV29-1	.	16
TGTGCCAGCAGCCCCCAGAACGGGAGGATCACAGATACGCAGTATTTT	CASSPQNGRITDTQYF	TRBD2	TRBJ2-3	TRBV11-1	.	16
TGCGCCAGCAGCCAAAGCACTAGCGGGAGGTCCTACGAGCAGTACTTC	CASSQSTSGRSYEQYF	TRBD2	TRBJ2-7	TRBV4-3	.	16
TGCGCCAGCAGCCAGGGGAAGACTAGCGGGGGAAACAATGAGCAGTTCTTC	CASSQGKTSGGNNEQFF	TRBD2	TRBJ2-1	TRBV4-1	.	17
TGTGCCAGCAGTCGGGAGATGAACACTGAAGCTTTCTTT	CASSREMNTEAFF	.	TRBJ1-1	TRBV2	.	13
TGTGCCAGCTCACTGGGGGTGAACACTGAAGCTTTCTTT	CASSLGVNTEAFF	.	TRBJ1-1	TRBV18	.	13
TGCGCCAGCAGCTTCCGGGGGGTTGCAACTAATGAAAAACTGTTTTTT	CASSFRGVATNEKLFF	.	TRBJ1-4	TRBV5-1	.	16
TGTGCCATCAGTATAGATACCGCACGGACTAGTCATCATGAGCAGTTCTTC	CAISIDTARTSHHEQFF	TRBD2	TRBJ2-1	TRBV10-3	.	17
TGTGCCAGCAGGGACGGACAGGGGCTTTGGACCCAGTACTTC	CASRDGQGLWTQYF	TRBD1	TRBJ2-5	TRBV6-6	.	14
TGTGCCAGCAGCTTTAACTGGGAGCAGTACTTC	CASSFNWEQYF	.	TRBJ2-7	TRBV11-2	.	11
TGTGCCAGCAGTGTAAACTTCGGGACAGGGGGCAACGGCTACACCTTC	CASSVNFGTGGNGYTF	TRBD1	TRBJ1-2	TRBV27	.	16
TGTGCCAGCAGGGTAGAACAGCGCGCGAACACCGGGGAGCTGTTTTTT	CASRVEQRANTGELFF	.	TRBJ2-2	TRBV2	.	16
TGTGCCAGCAGTTTTTCGGTGGACGGGCCAGATACCCAGTACTTC	CASSFSVDGPDTQYF	.	TRBJ2-5	TRBV28	.	15
TGTGCCAGCAGCTTTAGTGATAGTTCTCCGCAGTATTTT	CASSFSDSSPQYF	.	TRBJ2-3	TRBV7-3	.	13
TGTGCCAGCAAATCAGGGGACCACTCCTACGAGCAGTACTTC	CASKSGDHSYEQYF	.	TRBJ2-7	TRBV14	.	14
TGTGCCAGCAGCGTGGACAGGACCTACGAGCAGTACTTC	CASSVDRTYEQYF	TRBD1	TRBJ2-7	TRBV7-2	.	13
TGCGCCATCATAAGAGGGGCCGGAGTCGCTAATGAAAAACTGTTTTTT	CAIIRGAGVANEKLFF	.	TRBJ1-4	TRBV5-1	once	16
TGTGCCAGCAGTTTAGGGCTAAACACTGAAGCTTTCTTT	CASSLGLNTEAFF	.	TRBJ1-1	TRBV12-3/TRBV12-4	.	13
TGTGCCAGCAGTTCCGTAGGGACTAGCGGGACTGGCTACGAGCAGTACTTC	CASSSVGTSGTGYEQYF	TRBD2	TRBJ2-7	TRBV28	few	17
TGTGCCAGCAGTCTTGGACGCCGAACTAATGAAAAACTGTTTTTT	CASSLGRRTNEKLFF	.	TRBJ1-4	TRBV7-8	.	15
TGTGCCATCAGTGAGAGCTTCGCGTCCTACGAGCAGTACTTC	CAISESFASYEQYF	.	TRBJ2-7	TRBV10-3	.	14
TGTGCCAGCAGTTACCGGGAGGGGGACACTGAAGCTTTCTTT	CASSYREGDTEAFF	.	TRBJ1-1	TRBV6-5	.	14